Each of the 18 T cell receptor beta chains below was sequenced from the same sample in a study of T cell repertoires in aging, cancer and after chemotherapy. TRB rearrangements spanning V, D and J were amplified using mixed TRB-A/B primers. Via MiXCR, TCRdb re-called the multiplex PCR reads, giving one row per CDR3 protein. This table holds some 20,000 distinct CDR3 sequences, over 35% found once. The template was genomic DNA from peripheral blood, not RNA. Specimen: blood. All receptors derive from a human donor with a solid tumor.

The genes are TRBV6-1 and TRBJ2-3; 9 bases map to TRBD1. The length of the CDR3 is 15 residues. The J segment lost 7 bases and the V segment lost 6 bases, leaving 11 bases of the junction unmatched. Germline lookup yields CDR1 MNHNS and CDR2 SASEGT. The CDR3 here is CASSRGQGSRNTQYF. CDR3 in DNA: TGTGCCAGCAGCCGTGGACAGGGGAGTAGGAATACGCAGTATTTT.

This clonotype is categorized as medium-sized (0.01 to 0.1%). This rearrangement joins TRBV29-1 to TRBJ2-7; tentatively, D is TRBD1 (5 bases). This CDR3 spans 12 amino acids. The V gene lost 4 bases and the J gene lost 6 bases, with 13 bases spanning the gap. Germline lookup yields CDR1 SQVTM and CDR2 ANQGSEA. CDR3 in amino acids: CSVGARRGEQYF. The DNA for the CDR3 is TGCAGCGTTGGTGCCAGAAGGGGCGAGCAGTACTTC.

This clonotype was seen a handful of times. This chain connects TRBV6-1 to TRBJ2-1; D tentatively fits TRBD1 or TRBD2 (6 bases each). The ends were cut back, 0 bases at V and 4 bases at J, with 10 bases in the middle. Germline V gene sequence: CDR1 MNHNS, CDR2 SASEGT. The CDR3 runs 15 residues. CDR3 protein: CASSEAGGSYNEQFF. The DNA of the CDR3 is TGTGCCAGCAGTGAAGCGGGGGGCTCTTACAATGAGCAGTTCTTC.

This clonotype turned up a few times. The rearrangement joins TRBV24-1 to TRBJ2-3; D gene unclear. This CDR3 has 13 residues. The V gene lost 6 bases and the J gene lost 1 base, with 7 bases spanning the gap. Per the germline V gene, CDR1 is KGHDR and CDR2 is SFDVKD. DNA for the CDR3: TGTGCCACCAGTCTTAGGGGCACAGATACGCAGTATTTT. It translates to CATSLRGTDTQYF.

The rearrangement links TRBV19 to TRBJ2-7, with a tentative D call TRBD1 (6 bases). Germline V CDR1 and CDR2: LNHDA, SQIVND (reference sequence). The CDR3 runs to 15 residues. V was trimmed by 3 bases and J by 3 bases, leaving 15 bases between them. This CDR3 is CASSIEGRGVYEQYF. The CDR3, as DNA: TGTGCCAGTAGTATCGAGGGCAGGGGAGTCTACGAGCAGTACTTC.

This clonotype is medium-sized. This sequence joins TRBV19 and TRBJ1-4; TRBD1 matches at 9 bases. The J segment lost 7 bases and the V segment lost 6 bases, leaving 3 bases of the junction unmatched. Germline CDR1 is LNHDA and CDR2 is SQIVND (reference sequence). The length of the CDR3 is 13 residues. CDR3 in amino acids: CASRGQGAEKLFF. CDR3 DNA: TGTGCCAGTAGGGGACAGGGTGCTGAAAAACTGTTTTTT.

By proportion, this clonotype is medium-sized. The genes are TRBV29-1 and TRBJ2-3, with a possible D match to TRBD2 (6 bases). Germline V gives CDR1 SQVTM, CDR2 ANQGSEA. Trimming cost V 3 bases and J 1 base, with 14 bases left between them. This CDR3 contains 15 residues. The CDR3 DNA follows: TGCAGCGTTGAGGTTCGGGGGTCAGGCACAGATACGCAGTATTTT. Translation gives CSVEVRGSGTDTQYF.

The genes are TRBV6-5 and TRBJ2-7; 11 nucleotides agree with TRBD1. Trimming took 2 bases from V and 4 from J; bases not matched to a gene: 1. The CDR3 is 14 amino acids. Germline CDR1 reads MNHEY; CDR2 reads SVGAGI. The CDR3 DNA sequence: TGTGCCAGCAGTTACCGGGACAGGGGGTACGAGCAGTACTTC. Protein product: CASSYRDRGYEQYF.

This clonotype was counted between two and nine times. The CDR3 DNA reads TGTGCCAGTAGTAACCAGGCGACTTCGCATCAGCCCCAGCATTTT. Translating it yields CASSNQATSHQPQHF. The V and J genes are TRBV19 and TRBJ1-5; D remains ambiguous. CDR1 is LNHDA and CDR2 is SQIVND in the germline V gene (reference sequence). V was clipped by 4 bases and J by 5 bases, with 15 bases between them. The length of the CDR3 is 15 residues.

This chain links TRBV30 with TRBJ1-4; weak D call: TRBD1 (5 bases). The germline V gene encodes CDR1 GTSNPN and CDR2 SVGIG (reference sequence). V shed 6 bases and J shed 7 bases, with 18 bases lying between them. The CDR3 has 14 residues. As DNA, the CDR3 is TGTGCCTGCCATAAAGAGGGGTGGTTTGAAAAACTGTTTTTT. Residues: CACHKEGWFEKLFF.

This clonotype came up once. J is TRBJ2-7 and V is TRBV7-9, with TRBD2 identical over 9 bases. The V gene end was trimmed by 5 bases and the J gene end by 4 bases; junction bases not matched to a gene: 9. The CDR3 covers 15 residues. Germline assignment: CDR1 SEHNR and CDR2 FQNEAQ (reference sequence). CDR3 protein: CASSTQREAGYEQYF. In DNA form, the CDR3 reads TGTGCCAGCAGCACTCAGCGGGAGGCGGGTTACGAGCAGTACTTC.

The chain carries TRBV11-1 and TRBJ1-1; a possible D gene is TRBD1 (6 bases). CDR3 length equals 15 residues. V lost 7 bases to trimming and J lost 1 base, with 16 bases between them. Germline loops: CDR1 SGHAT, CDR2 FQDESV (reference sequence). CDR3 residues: CASNRPGHQNTEAFF. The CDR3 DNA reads TGTGCCAGCAACCGGCCGGGACACCAGAACACTGAAGCTTTCTTT.

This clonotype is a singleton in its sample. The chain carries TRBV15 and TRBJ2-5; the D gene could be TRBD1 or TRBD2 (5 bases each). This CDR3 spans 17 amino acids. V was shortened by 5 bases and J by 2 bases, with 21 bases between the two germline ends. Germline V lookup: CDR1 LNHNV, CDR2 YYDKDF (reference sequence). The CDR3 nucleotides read TGTGCCACCAGCCCAAACGAGGGGCTAGGGGCACAAGAGACCCAGTACTTC. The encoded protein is CATSPNEGLGAQETQYF.

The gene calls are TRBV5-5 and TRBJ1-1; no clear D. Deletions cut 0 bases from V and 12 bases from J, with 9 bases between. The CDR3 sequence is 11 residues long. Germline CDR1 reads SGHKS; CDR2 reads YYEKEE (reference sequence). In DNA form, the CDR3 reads TGTGCCAGCAGCTTGGTACAGACTTCTTTCTTT. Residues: CASSLVQTSFF.

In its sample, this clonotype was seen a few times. The CDR3 sequence is CASSDSYYGYTF. The CDR3 coding sequence is TGTGCCAGCAGCGACAGTTACTATGGCTACACCTTC. The chain couples TRBV11-2 to TRBJ1-2, with TRBD1 as a possible D gene (5 bases). From germline, CDR1 is SGHAT and CDR2 FQNNGV. V lost 5 bases, J lost 3 bases, and 7 bases lay in between. This CDR3 has 12 residues.

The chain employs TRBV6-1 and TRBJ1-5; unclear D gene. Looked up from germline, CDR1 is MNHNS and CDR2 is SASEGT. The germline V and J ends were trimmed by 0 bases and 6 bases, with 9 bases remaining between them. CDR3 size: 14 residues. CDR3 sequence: CASSEAGVAQPQHF. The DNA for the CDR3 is TGTGCCAGCAGTGAAGCAGGCGTTGCTCAGCCCCAGCATTTT.

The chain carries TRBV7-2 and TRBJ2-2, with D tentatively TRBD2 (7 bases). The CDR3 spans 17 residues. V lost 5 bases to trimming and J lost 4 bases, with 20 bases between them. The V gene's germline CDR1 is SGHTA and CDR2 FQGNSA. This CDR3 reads CASSPMAGAPRTGELFF. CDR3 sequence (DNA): TGTGCCAGCAGCCCCATGGCGGGGGCGCCCCGCACCGGGGAGCTGTTTTTT.

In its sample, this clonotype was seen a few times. The CDR3 sequence is CASSVGTPHTDTQYF. CDR3 DNA: TGTGCCAGCAGTGTTGGGACACCACACACAGATACGCAGTATTTT. The chain couples TRBV5-6 to TRBJ2-3; a possible D gene is TRBD1 (6 bases). Deletions cut 5 bases from V and 2 bases from J, with 15 bases between. Germline CDR1 reads SGHDT; CDR2 reads YYEEEE. CDR3 length: 15 residues.